The 27 T cell receptor beta chains given below trace back to one sample, sequenced in a study of T cell repertoires in cytomegalovirus infection. TCRdb re-called the reads through MiXCR, storing one row per CDR3 protein. The sample includes around 710,000 distinct CDR3 sequences, roughly 29% of them seen just once. No antigen is known for these receptors. This specimen was cultured CD8+ T cells from PBMCs, taken from culture after CMV antigen stimulation. These receptors were collected from a human donor in good health (CMV status not recorded). Some clones in this sample may be carry-over from other donors' samples.

As to this clonotype: At one boundary the junction diverges from the germline segment, which might be a read error. The genes are TRBV6-8 and TRBJ1-4; D unresolved. CDR1 is MNHGY, CDR2 SAAAGT, per germline. The CDR3 loop spans 15 amino acids. The CDR3 DNA follows: TGTGTCAGCAGGAGACTACGGGGAGGTAGTGAAAAACTGTTTTTT. Translated: CVSRRLRGGSEKLFF.

The rearrangement joins TRBV28 to TRBJ1-2; 8 nucleotides match TRBD1. The germline V gene has CDR1 MDHEN and CDR2 SYDVKM. V lost 8 bases, J lost 7 bases, and 12 bases stayed unmatched. The CDR3 totals 14 residues. CDR3 region: CASSGGQVISGYTF. The CDR3 DNA is TGTGCCAGCTCGGGGGGACAGGTGATTTCTGGCTACACCTTC.

This clonotype has ten or more counts. V gene TRBV7-8 combines with J gene TRBJ2-1, with 8 bases that match TRBD2. Germline CDR1 reads SGHVS; CDR2 reads FQNEAQ. The length of the CDR3 is 15 residues. V lost 5 bases, J lost 5 bases, and 8 bases stayed unmatched. CDR3 residues: CASSPRGGSHNEQFF. DNA of the CDR3: TGTGCCAGCAGCCCCCGGGGGGGCAGCCACAATGAGCAGTTCTTC.

J is TRBJ2-3 and V is TRBV7-8; the D is unclear. The CDR3 contains 14 residues. With 0 bases removed from V and 3 bases from J, the gap between germline ends came to 7 bases. Germline V gene lookup returns CDR1 SGHVS and CDR2 FQNEAQ. The CDR3 bases are TGTGCCAGCAGCTTAGCGTCCCGGACAGATACGCAGTATTTT. Protein: CASSLASRTDTQYF.

This clonotype was detected a few times. V and J are TRBV9 and TRBJ1-2, with D perhaps TRBD1 (5 bases). Trimming took 0 bases from V and 4 from J, leaving 22 bases between them. Germline CDR1 SGDLS, CDR2 YYNGEE. The CDR3 covers 18 residues. CDR3 residues: CASSVEEDTGLWGYGYTF. The CDR3 region has the DNA TGTGCCAGCAGCGTAGAAGAGGACACCGGTCTGTGGGGCTATGGCTACACCTTC.

This clonotype has only a few counts. V usage is TRBV6-6 and J usage is TRBJ2-7; D is perhaps TRBD2 (6 bases). V shed 2 bases and J shed 5 bases, with 13 bases lying between them. The CDR3 is 14 amino acids. Germline V gene sequence: CDR1 MNHNY, CDR2 SVGAGI (reference sequence). The CDR3 DNA reads TGTGCCAGCAGTTACGTGCGGGGTACCCACGAGCAGTACTTC. Amino acid sequence: CASSYVRGTHEQYF.

This chain uses TRBV2 with TRBJ2-1; the D is unclear. Germline V CDR1 and CDR2: SNHLY, FYNNEI. This CDR3 contains 14 residues. V lost 4 bases and J 6 bases, leaving 13 bases between the germline ends. CDR3: CASSGTRGGNEQFF. In DNA form, the CDR3 reads TGTGCCAGCAGTGGGACCCGCGGCGGCAATGAGCAGTTCTTC.

For this clonotype: A read error is possible here, since a much larger clone lies one base away. The gene calls are TRBV4-1 and TRBJ1-1, with 10 bases aligning to TRBD1. The CDR3 extends over 15 amino acids. Germline V lookup: CDR1 MGHRA, CDR2 YSYEKL. The CDR3 sequence: CASSLDGTGDTVAFF. CDR3 coding DNA: TGCGCCAGCAGCCTCGATGGGACAGGGGACACTGTAGCTTTCTTT.

The V gene is TRBV10-3, the J gene TRBJ2-7, with D perhaps being TRBD1 or TRBD2 (5 bases each). The V end lost 3 bases, the J end lost 3 bases, and 15 bases lay between the germline ends. Germline loops: CDR1 ENHRY, CDR2 SYGVKD. The CDR3 consists of 15 residues. The CDR3 bases are TGTGCCATCAGTGACGCTAAGGGACGGTTCTACGAGCAGTACTTC. It encodes CAISDAKGRFYEQYF.

This clonotype was counted ten times or more. An end of the junction differs from the germline gene, which may be a read error. The gene calls are TRBV7-6 and TRBJ2-3; tentatively, D is TRBD1 (6 bases). This CDR3 region has 14 residues. Germline V gives CDR1 SGHVS, CDR2 FNYEAQ. The CDR3 nucleotides are TGTGCCAGCAGTTTAGGGGGTGGGGCAGATACGCAGTATTTT. Its translation: CASSLGGGADTQYF.

The chain links TRBV15 to TRBJ1-6; the D is unclear. This CDR3 is built from 15 residues. Between the trimmed V and J ends, which lost 0 bases and 6 bases, there was a span of 9 bases. Germline V gives CDR1 LNHNV, CDR2 YYDKDF (reference sequence). DNA of the CDR3: TGTGCCACCAGCAGAGATCCGGACTTTAATTCACCCCTCCACTTT. It is translated as CATSRDPDFNSPLHF.

This clonotype was counted a single time. This could be a read error, since a much larger clone is one nucleotide away. J is TRBJ2-3 and V is TRBV6-2 or TRBV6-3; no definite D call. CDR3 size: 11 residues. Looked up from germline, CDR1 is MNHEY and CDR2 is SVGEGT. The CDR3 DNA sequence: TGTGTCAGCAGTTACCCAGATACGCAGTATTTT. Translated, it gives CVSSYPDTQYF.

The genes are TRBV19 and TRBJ1-1; perhaps TRBD1 as D (6 bases). Germline CDR1 and CDR2: LNHDA and SQIVND (reference sequence). V lost 4 bases and J lost 4, with 13 bases in between. The CDR3 is 14 amino acids. The CDR3 nucleotides are TGTGCCAGTAGTACCGGACAGCTGGGCACTGAAGCTTTCTTT. It is translated as CASSTGQLGTEAFF.

This clonotype has just a few counts. This rearrangement joins TRBV5-1 to TRBJ2-1; D is unclear. The CDR3 spans 17 residues. Trimming pared 0 bases from V and 0 bases from J, leaving 13 bases between. CDR1 and CDR2 (germline): SGHRS, YFSETQ. Here the CDR3 reads CASSLGPTTSSYNEQFF. In DNA, the CDR3 is TGCGCCAGCAGCTTGGGGCCGACAACGAGCTCCTACAATGAGCAGTTCTTC.

This chain connects TRBV29-1 to TRBJ1-5; unclear D gene. The CDR3 sequence is 13 residues long. Trimming removed 4 bases at V and 2 bases at J, with 9 bases between. Germline loops: CDR1 SQVTM, CDR2 ANQGSEA. CDR3 in amino acids: CSVGDKGNQPQHF. The DNA of the CDR3 is TGCAGCGTTGGCGACAAGGGCAATCAGCCCCAGCATTTT.

The chain has TRBV6-5 and TRBJ1-4; 8 bases match TRBD1. The J segment lost 8 bases and the V segment lost 2 bases, leaving 4 bases of the junction unmatched. The CDR3 contains 14 residues. Per the germline V gene, CDR1 is MNHEY and CDR2 is SVGAGI. CDR3 sequence: CASSYTDRGEKLFF. For the CDR3, the DNA is TGTGCCAGCAGTTACACCGACAGGGGCGAAAAACTGTTTTTT.

This clonotype was recorded once. The chain recombines TRBV28 with TRBJ2-7; D is uncertain. CDR1 MDHEN and CDR2 SYDVKM come from the germline V gene. V shed 3 bases and J shed 5 bases, with 11 bases lying between them. The CDR3 is made up of 13 amino acids. The CDR3 bases are TGTGCCAGCAGTTTTAGCCCCTCTGACGAGCAGTACGTC. As protein: CASSFSPSDEQYV.

This clonotype was observed a handful of times. The chain employs TRBV7-9 and TRBJ2-5, with 7 bases matching TRBD1. This CDR3 region has 14 residues. CDR1 is SEHNR, CDR2 FQNEAQ, per germline (reference sequence). The trim removed 2 bases at V and 2 bases at J, leaving 2 bases unmatched. The chain's CDR3 is CASSLKGQQETQYF. The CDR3 DNA reads TGTGCCAGCAGCTTAAAGGGACAGCAAGAGACCCAGTACTTC.

The V gene is TRBV5-6, the J gene TRBJ1-1; D call uncertain. This CDR3 has 14 residues. Trimming took off 4 bases at V and 2 bases at J, with 12 bases between the two ends. Germline lookup yields CDR1 SGHDT and CDR2 YYEEEE. The CDR3 protein is CASSTDRTNTEAFF. CDR3 DNA sequence: TGTGCCAGCAGCACCGACCGGACTAACACTGAAGCTTTCTTT.

This clonotype was picked up many times. The chain links TRBV6-5 to TRBJ1-2; no clear D gene. The V and J ends lost 2 bases and 2 bases respectively, with 24 bases between them. The CDR3 sequence is 19 residues long. Looked up from germline, CDR1 is MNHEY and CDR2 is SVGAGI. The CDR3 protein is CASSYRLFGGIKSNYGYTF. The CDR3, as DNA: TGTGCCAGCAGTTACAGGTTGTTTGGAGGCATAAAATCCAACTATGGCTACACCTTC.

The CDR3 loop is CASSPGGEFGELFF. In DNA, the CDR3 is TGTGCCAGCAGTCCGGGAGGGGAATTCGGGGAGCTGTTTTTT. The V gene is TRBV6-5, the J gene TRBJ2-2; 8 bases are a match to TRBD2. Germline values: CDR1 MNHEY, CDR2 SVGAGI. CDR3 size: 14 residues. The J segment lost 7 bases and the V segment lost 5 bases, leaving 6 bases of the junction unmatched.

In its sample, this clonotype was seen once. The chain uses TRBV7-9 and TRBJ2-1; D is uncertain. Germline V gene data show CDR1 as SEHNR and CDR2 as FQNEAQ (reference sequence). V lost 7 bases and J lost 5, with 21 bases in between. The CDR3 contains 16 residues. CDR3 nucleotides: TGTGCCAGCACCTCCCCGTCAGAGAAGGGCCACAATGAGCAGTTCTTC. Translating it yields CASTSPSEKGHNEQFF.

In its sample, this clonotype was seen a few times. This chain links TRBV10-3 with TRBJ1-5, with no clear D. The V end lost 8 bases, the J end lost 0 bases, and 8 bases lay between the germline ends. Germline CDR1 is ENHRY and CDR2 is SYGVKD. This CDR3 contains 13 residues. CDR3 nucleotide sequence: TGTGCCATCCAGGAGGGTAGCAATCAGCCCCAGCATTTT. It specifies CAIQEGSNQPQHF.

This clonotype was seen more than once but under ten times. The chain recombines TRBV19 with TRBJ1-1, with TRBD1 identical over 9 bases. The CDR3 covers 16 residues. Looked up from germline, CDR1 is LNHDA and CDR2 is SQIVND (reference sequence). V shed 3 bases and J 1 base; nucleotides not matched to a gene: 6. The CDR3 DNA reads TGTGCCAGTAGTATTACAGGGGGCTTCAGGAACACTGAAGCTTTCTTT. Amino acids: CASSITGGFRNTEAFF.

The chain uses TRBV20-1 and TRBJ2-1; the match to TRBD2 covers 13 bases. V lost 6 bases to trimming and J lost 9 bases; unmatched junction nucleotides: 11. Looked up from germline, CDR1 is DFQATT and CDR2 is SNEGSKA (reference sequence). The CDR3 is made up of 15 amino acids. Written as DNA, the CDR3 is TGCAGTGCAAAACTAGCGGGGGGGCTTTATGGTGAGCAGTTCTTC. Protein sequence: CSAKLAGGLYGEQFF.

In this sample, this clonotype turned up a few times. The chain is built from TRBV28 and TRBJ1-5, with D perhaps TRBD1 (6 bases). The CDR3 loop spans 15 amino acids. Germline CDR1 reads MDHEN; CDR2 reads SYDVKM. Trimming took off 11 bases at V and 0 bases at J, with 17 bases between the two ends. The CDR3 sequence is CAGVAGVPSNQPQHF. The CDR3 coding sequence is TGTGCCGGTGTGGCAGGGGTCCCTAGCAATCAGCCCCAGCATTTT.

CDR3 sequence reads: CASGPTGNSPLHF. The CDR3 DNA is TGTGCTAGTGGTCCCACAGGGAATTCACCCCTCCACTTT. The chain employs TRBV12-5 and TRBJ1-6; D may be TRBD1 (6 bases). V lost 5 bases, J lost 7 bases, and 9 bases lay in between. The CDR3 covers 13 residues. Germline V CDR1 and CDR2: LGHNT, FRNRAP.